The rows below give T cell receptor beta chains drawn from one sample of a study of PD-1 blockade in classical Hodgkin lymphoma. Here immunoSEQ multiplex PCR was the method, and the copy in TCRdb shows in-frame clones only, minus some. This sample has more than 10,000 clones, with 84% found just once. Sequences were derived from peripheral blood mononuclear cells (PBMCs), sampled at baseline. These receptors all come from a human donor with classical Hodgkin lymphoma. Both conserved end residues are part of each CDR3. Each record gives: J gene, V gene, clone size, CDR3 protein. Rows may omit the clone size; those that give it use once, few, many or a size class.

j_gene: TRBJ1-6; v_gene: TRBV5-4; abundance: NA; CDR3aa: CASSPGQGATMSPLHF
j_gene: TRBJ1-1; v_gene: TRBV6-6; abundance: NA; CDR3aa: CASSYLGTGGPEAFF
j_gene: TRBJ2-5; v_gene: TRBV6-5; abundance: NA; CDR3aa: CASRSPEETQYF
j_gene: TRBJ1-1; v_gene: TRBV11-2; abundance: NA; CDR3aa: CASRQGANTEAFF
j_gene: TRBJ1-2; v_gene: TRBV15; abundance: NA; CDR3aa: CATSRDGTGVFGYTF
j_gene: TRBJ1-1; v_gene: TRBV2; abundance: few; CDR3aa: CASGGGTEAFF
j_gene: TRBJ2-1; v_gene: TRBV7-9; abundance: NA; CDR3aa: CASSLVGGMGYNEQFF
j_gene: TRBJ2-3; v_gene: TRBV14; abundance: NA; CDR3aa: CASSQRETSGGPPYTQYF
j_gene: TRBJ2-3; v_gene: TRBV4-3; abundance: once; CDR3aa: CASSQDGDVTDTQYF
j_gene: TRBJ1-1; v_gene: TRBV2; abundance: NA; CDR3aa: CASTGGGTMNTEAFF
j_gene: TRBJ2-7; v_gene: TRBV18; abundance: NA; CDR3aa: CASQPTASSYEQYF
j_gene: TRBJ2-1; v_gene: TRBV9; abundance: NA; CDR3aa: CASSPWDRTYYNEQFF
j_gene: TRBJ1-5; v_gene: TRBV5-5; abundance: few; CDR3aa: CASSADRGRGQPQHF
j_gene: TRBJ1-2; v_gene: TRBV6-4; abundance: NA; CDR3aa: CASSERGRGYTF
j_gene: TRBJ1-2; v_gene: TRBV30; abundance: NA; CDR3aa: CAWSRGNRYGYTF
j_gene: TRBJ2-5; v_gene: TRBV19; abundance: NA; CDR3aa: CASSMAGETQYF
j_gene: TRBJ2-7; v_gene: TRBV9; abundance: NA; CDR3aa: CASSEGGVEQYF
j_gene: TRBJ1-6; v_gene: TRBV6-5; abundance: NA; CDR3aa: CASSSGLTTHSPLHF
j_gene: TRBJ1-5; v_gene: TRBV6-6; abundance: NA; CDR3aa: CASNSRGPDQPQHF
j_gene: TRBJ1-2; v_gene: TRBV4-3; abundance: few; CDR3aa: CASSQDLSGTYTF
j_gene: TRBJ2-1; v_gene: TRBV28; abundance: few; CDR3aa: CASQLRAEQFF
j_gene: TRBJ2-3; v_gene: TRBV19; abundance: NA; CDR3aa: CASSRSAGPSTDTQYF
j_gene: TRBJ1-1; v_gene: TRBV11-3; abundance: NA; CDR3aa: CASSLVQGVSFF
j_gene: TRBJ1-3; v_gene: TRBV7-9; abundance: NA; CDR3aa: CASSLGFPSPENTIYF
j_gene: TRBJ1-1; v_gene: TRBV11-3; abundance: NA; CDR3aa: CASSNARRTEAFF
j_gene: TRBJ1-2; v_gene: TRBV1; abundance: once; CDR3aa: CTSSQAAELGYGYTF
j_gene: TRBJ2-1; v_gene: TRBV5-1; abundance: NA; CDR3aa: CASSLATGGGDNEQFF
j_gene: TRBJ2-1; v_gene: TRBV27; abundance: NA; CDR3aa: CASSLLGPSWVHNEQFF
j_gene: TRBJ1-6; v_gene: TRBV5-1; abundance: NA; CDR3aa: CASSLAGTGVNSPLHF
j_gene: TRBJ2-5; v_gene: TRBV18; abundance: NA; CDR3aa: CASSPPNSGRAETQYF
j_gene: TRBJ1-1; v_gene: TRBV19; abundance: few; CDR3aa: CASSSWGGPHTEAFF
j_gene: TRBJ2-3; v_gene: TRBV4-3; abundance: NA; CDR3aa: CASSPGTFSTDTQYF
j_gene: TRBJ1-1; v_gene: TRBV6-1; abundance: NA; CDR3aa: CASSSTAWRAYEAFF
j_gene: TRBJ1-6; v_gene: TRBV18; abundance: NA; CDR3aa: CASSPEGNSPLHF
j_gene: TRBJ2-7; v_gene: TRBV4-2; abundance: NA; CDR3aa: CASSPLIGTSVPTRPYEQYF
j_gene: TRBJ2-7; v_gene: TRBV7-2; abundance: NA; CDR3aa: CASSPRFSVTYEQYF
j_gene: TRBJ2-7; v_gene: TRBV11-2; abundance: few; CDR3aa: CASSPRDRGREQYF
j_gene: TRBJ1-1; v_gene: TRBV18; abundance: NA; CDR3aa: CASSPGDRHTEAFF
j_gene: TRBJ2-3; v_gene: TRBV5-1; abundance: NA; CDR3aa: CASSLDGLAGFTDTQYF
j_gene: TRBJ1-2; v_gene: TRBV4-2; abundance: NA; CDR3aa: CASSQEATPLGYGYTF
j_gene: TRBJ2-5; v_gene: TRBV5-4; abundance: NA; CDR3aa: CASSSVTGGPETQYF
j_gene: TRBJ1-2; v_gene: TRBV7-9; abundance: NA; CDR3aa: CASSSGQHGYTF
j_gene: TRBJ2-7; v_gene: TRBV10-3; abundance: NA; CDR3aa: CAIRRGGSSYEQYF
j_gene: TRBJ2-7; v_gene: TRBV30; abundance: NA; CDR3aa: CAWSPGLDFYEQYF
j_gene: TRBJ2-5; v_gene: TRBV25-1; abundance: few; CDR3aa: CASSDGQGQETQYF
j_gene: TRBJ2-7; v_gene: TRBV5-1; abundance: NA; CDR3aa: CASSTGLGGTSVYEQYF
j_gene: TRBJ2-1; v_gene: TRBV11-1; abundance: NA; CDR3aa: CASSYFSRRSYNEQFF
j_gene: TRBJ2-1; v_gene: TRBV9; abundance: NA; CDR3aa: CASSPKGKLGGEQFF
j_gene: TRBJ2-1; v_gene: TRBV20-1; abundance: NA; CDR3aa: CSARIYNEQFF
j_gene: TRBJ1-6; v_gene: TRBV18; abundance: NA; CDR3aa: CASSLGTGRDSPLHF
j_gene: TRBJ1-2; v_gene: TRBV6-5; abundance: NA; CDR3aa: CASTSGRGHFGYTF
j_gene: TRBJ1-1; v_gene: TRBV4-2; abundance: NA; CDR3aa: CASSLGTGDGAFF
j_gene: TRBJ1-2; v_gene: TRBV6-5; abundance: few; CDR3aa: CASSYLQGLNYGYTF